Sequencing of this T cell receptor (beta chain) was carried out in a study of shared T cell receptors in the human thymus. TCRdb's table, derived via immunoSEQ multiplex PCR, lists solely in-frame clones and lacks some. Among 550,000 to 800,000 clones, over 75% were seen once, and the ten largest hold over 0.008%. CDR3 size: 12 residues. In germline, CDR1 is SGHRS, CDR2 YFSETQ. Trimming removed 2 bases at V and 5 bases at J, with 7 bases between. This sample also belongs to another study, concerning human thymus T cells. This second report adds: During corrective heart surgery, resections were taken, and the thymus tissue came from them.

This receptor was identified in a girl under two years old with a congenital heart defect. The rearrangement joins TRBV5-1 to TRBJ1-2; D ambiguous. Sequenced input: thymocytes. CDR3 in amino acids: CASSFGDYGYTF. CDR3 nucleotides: TGCGCCAGCAGCTTTGGAGATTATGGCTACACCTTC.